Presented here are 17 T cell receptor beta chains from one specimen sequenced in a study of control samples from healthy donors and cancer patients. The repertoire was sequenced with immunoSEQ multiplex PCR; TCRdb's copy has only in-frame clones and lacks some. The data contain over 60,000 clones, 80% to 90% of them seen just once; the ten biggest clones take up 1.9%. The sample comprised PBMCs. The receptors originated from a woman aged 60-75 years with head and neck cancer.

The V and J genes are TRBV5-1 and TRBJ2-1, with D perhaps matching TRBD2 (6 bases). CDR1 SGHRS and CDR2 YFSETQ come from the germline V gene. The CDR3 consists of 14 residues. Trimming left V 8 bases short and J 0 bases short, with 12 bases between. This CDR3 reads CASWDGSSYNEQFF. DNA of the CDR3: TGCGCCAGTTGGGACGGGAGCTCCTACAATGAGCAGTTCTTC.

In its sample, this clone was seen once. The chain combines TRBV14 with TRBJ2-6; D perhaps matches TRBD1 (6 bases). This CDR3 contains 16 residues. The germline V and J ends were trimmed by 2 bases and 2 bases, with 10 bases remaining between them. In germline, CDR1 is SGHDN, CDR2 FVKESK. CDR3 sequence: CASSQNRVPGANVLTF. The CDR3 bases are TGTGCCAGCAGCCAAAACAGGGTACCTGGGGCCAACGTCCTGACTTTC.

This chain connects TRBV2 to TRBJ2-2, with TRBD2 as a possible D gene (6 bases). This CDR3 is built from 17 residues. V lost 0 bases to trimming and J lost 1 base, with 12 bases between them. Germline CDR1 SNHLY, CDR2 FYNNEI. CDR3 region: CASSEARGTLNTGELFF. The CDR3, as DNA: TGTGCCAGCAGTGAAGCACGGGGGACCCTGAACACCGGGGAGCTGTTTTTT.

The CDR3 is CASSQNWGEHREQYF. For the CDR3, the DNA is TGTGCCAGCAGCCAAAACTGGGGAGAGCATCGCGAGCAGTACTTC. This chain uses TRBV3-1 (or the pseudogene TRBV3-2) with TRBJ2-7, with D possibly being TRBD2 (5 bases). This CDR3 contains 15 residues. V lost 2 bases, J lost 6 bases, and 17 bases lay in between. The germline V gene encodes CDR1 LGHDT and CDR2 YNNKEL (reference sequence).

V usage is TRBV30 and J usage is TRBJ1-1; D call uncertain. CDR1 GTSNPN and CDR2 SVGIG come from the germline V gene (reference sequence). The CDR3 spans 14 residues. Trimming shortened V by 3 bases and J by 4 bases, and 15 bases separated the two germline ends. The CDR3 reads CAWRRASFGTEAFF. CDR3 sequence (DNA): TGTGCCTGGAGGAGGGCCTCGTTCGGCACTGAAGCTTTCTTT.

The rearrangement joins TRBV3-1 (or the pseudogene TRBV3-2) to TRBJ2-7; D remains ambiguous. The CDR3 loop spans 11 amino acids. Trimming pared 3 bases from V and 0 bases from J, leaving 0 bases between. CDR1 is LGHDT and CDR2 is YNNKEL in the germline V gene (reference sequence). The CDR3 DNA reads as TGTGCCAGCAGCCACTCCTACGAGCAGTACTTC. Encoded protein: CASSHSYEQYF.

The CDR3 DNA sequence: TGTGCCAGCAGTTACTCGAGTGCAGCGGCCTTGGAGCAGTACTTC. This encodes CASSYSSAAALEQYF. V gene TRBV6-2 or TRBV6-3 combines with J gene TRBJ2-7; D perhaps matches TRBD2 (5 bases). Trimming left V 0 bases short and J 7 bases short, with 16 bases between. The CDR3 sequence is 15 residues long. Looked up from germline, CDR1 is MNHEY and CDR2 is SVGEGT.

The chain employs TRBV27 and TRBJ1-1; possible D gene TRBD1, 6 bases. Germline CDR1 is MNHEY and CDR2 is SMNVEV (reference sequence). The V and J ends lost 7 bases and 4 bases respectively, with 25 bases between them. The CDR3 consists of 17 residues. CDR3 sequence: CASNTRGSGAVPTEAFF. CDR3 sequence (DNA): TGTGCCAGCAACACTAGAGGATCAGGGGCGGTCCCCACTGAAGCTTTCTTT.

The genes are TRBV11-2 and TRBJ2-7; D remains unclear. Trimming took off 0 bases at V and 5 bases at J, with 11 bases between the two ends. The CDR3 sequence is 14 residues long. Germline assignment: CDR1 SGHAT and CDR2 FQNNGV. As DNA, the CDR3 is TGTGCCAGCAGCTTAGATTTCAGGTCTGACGAGCAGTACTTC. Amino acid sequence: CASSLDFRSDEQYF.

This sequence joins TRBV3-1 (or the pseudogene TRBV3-2) and TRBJ1-3, with unresolved D. The germline V gene has CDR1 LGHDT and CDR2 YNNKEL (reference sequence). The CDR3 runs 17 residues. Trimming cost V 0 bases and J 0 bases, with 12 bases left between them. The CDR3 DNA sequence: TGTGCCAGCAGCCAAGATTTTCCAGGACTCTCTGGAAACACCATATATTTT. Translating gives CASSQDFPGLSGNTIYF.

The chain links TRBV18 to TRBJ2-7; possibly TRBD1 for D (6 bases). CDR1 and CDR2 from the germline V gene are KGHSH and LQKENI. The germline V and J ends were trimmed by 4 bases and 3 bases, with 13 bases remaining between them. The CDR3 is made up of 14 amino acids. This CDR3 is CASSLETGYYEQYF. In DNA, the CDR3 is TGTGCCAGCTCACTCGAGACAGGATACTACGAGCAGTACTTC.

This sequence joins TRBV7-6 and TRBJ2-7, with 8 bases that match TRBD2. The CDR3 contains 16 residues. Germline V gives CDR1 SGHVS, CDR2 FNYEAQ. V lost 1 base to trimming and J lost 3 bases; unmatched junction nucleotides: 8. In nucleotides, the CDR3 is TGTGCCAGCAGCTTAGTGGCGGGAGGTTCCAGCTACGAGCAGTACTTC. As protein: CASSLVAGGSSYEQYF.

The chain employs TRBV28 and TRBJ1-3, with 10 bases fitting TRBD1. V gave up 5 bases and J gave up 0 bases; unmatched junction bases: 7. This CDR3 contains 17 residues. The V gene's germline CDR1 is MDHEN and CDR2 SYDVKM. The CDR3: CASSRDRGSSSGNTIYF. The CDR3 DNA sequence: TGTGCCAGCAGTAGGGACAGGGGAAGTTCCTCTGGAAACACCATATATTTT.

The chain recombines TRBV5-1 with TRBJ2-7; 9 bases align to TRBD1. This CDR3 has 15 amino acids. Looked up from germline, CDR1 is SGHRS and CDR2 is YFSETQ. Trimming cost V 3 bases and J 2 bases; bases outside gene matches: 6. The DNA for the CDR3 is TGCGCCAGCAGCTCCCAACAGGGGGCGGCCTACGAGCAGTACTTC. Translating it yields CASSSQQGAAYEQYF.

This chain connects TRBV5-8 to TRBJ1-4; D unclear. The CDR3 has 13 residues. Germline CDR1 SGHTS, CDR2 YDEGEE. Trimming cost V 5 bases and J 6 bases, with 11 bases left between them. As DNA, the CDR3 is TGTGCCAGCAGTCAGCGGATCGATGAAAAACTGTTTTTT. It translates to CASSQRIDEKLFF.

The chain employs TRBV5-1 and TRBJ2-2; D might be TRBD2 (6 bases). The CDR3 sequence is 14 residues long. Per germline, CDR1 SGHRS and CDR2 YFSETQ. The V end was cut by 0 bases, the J end by 7 bases, with 10 bases between. CDR3 nucleotides: TGCGCCAGCAGCTTGGTGCGGGGTTTCGGGGAGCTGTTTTTT. It is translated as CASSLVRGFGELFF.

The rearrangement uses TRBV2 and TRBJ1-5; D possibly corresponds to TRBD1 (5 bases). The CDR3 is 14 residues long. Germline-derived CDR1 and CDR2 are SNHLY and FYNNEI. Trimming shortened V by 4 bases and J by 5 bases, and 12 bases separated the two germline ends. CDR3 sequence: CASSAQGLDQPQHF. CDR3 nucleotides: TGTGCCAGCAGTGCGCAGGGATTGGATCAGCCCCAGCATTTT.